This TCR beta chain was found in a study of identical twins. The V end was cut by 7 bases, the J end by 1 base, with 4 bases between. Looked up from germline, CDR1 is SGHTA and CDR2 is FQGNSA. CDR3 length: 11 residues. One entry per CDR3 protein results from TCRdb running MiXCR on the 5' RACE reads. The sample has hundreds of thousands of distinct CDR3 sequences; around 24% are singletons. The same data also contributed to another study, on T cells expressing NK-cell markers. That work contributes: Top CD8+ clonotypes included the dominant CD3+CD56+NKG2C+ clonotypes in roughly 6 donors. Expanded clones of NKG2C+ T cells had an unclear HCMV specificity.

This chain uses TRBV7-2 with TRBJ1-2; D gene ambiguous. The source of this sequence is a woman aged 18-30 years in good health. Sequencing used CD4+ T cells sorted from blood. The CDR3 sequence is CASKVNYGYTF. The CDR3 DNA follows: TGTGCCAGCAAGGTTAACTATGGCTACACCTTC.